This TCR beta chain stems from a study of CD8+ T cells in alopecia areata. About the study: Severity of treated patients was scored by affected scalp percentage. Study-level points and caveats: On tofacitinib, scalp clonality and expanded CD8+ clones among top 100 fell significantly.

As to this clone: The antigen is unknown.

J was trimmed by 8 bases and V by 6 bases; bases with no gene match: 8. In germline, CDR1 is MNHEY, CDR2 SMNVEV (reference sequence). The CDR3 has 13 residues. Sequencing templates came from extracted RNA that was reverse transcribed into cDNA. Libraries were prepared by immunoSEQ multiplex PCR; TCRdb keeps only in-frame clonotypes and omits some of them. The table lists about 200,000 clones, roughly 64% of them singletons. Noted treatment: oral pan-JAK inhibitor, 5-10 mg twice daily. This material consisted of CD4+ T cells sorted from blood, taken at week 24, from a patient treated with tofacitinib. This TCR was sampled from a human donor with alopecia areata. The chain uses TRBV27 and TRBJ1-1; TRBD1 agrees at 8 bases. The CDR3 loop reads CASSTTRDREAFF. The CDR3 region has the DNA TGTGCCAGCAGCACAACCCGGGACAGGGAAGCTTTCTTT.